This T cell receptor beta chain was captured in a study of T cells in Graves' hyperthyroidism and ophthalmopathy. About the study: Before any treatment, at initial diagnosis, peripheral blood was collected.

Study findings and constraints: Expanded thyroid clonotypes (above 0.001) were mostly also found in blood.

With respect to this clonotype: Its antigen is not known.

J lost 6 bases, V lost 6 bases, and 9 bases had no gene match. Germline V gene data show CDR1 as LNHDA and CDR2 as SQIVND (reference sequence). This CDR3 contains 16 residues. There were TCR beta CDR3 regions amplified from RNA transcripts. First-round RT-PCR of the TCR CDR3 relied on the HTBI primer set. TCRdb analysed the multiplex PCR reads with MiXCR anew, one entry per CDR3 protein. Of hundreds of thousands of distinct CDR3 sequences detected, approximately 15% appear once; the ten largest clones hold about 51%. The clonotype comes from a woman aged 60 to 75 with Graves' ophthalmopathy. The sequencing sample was made of blood. This sequence joins TRBV19 and TRBJ2-7; 15 bases line up with TRBD2. In DNA form, the CDR3 reads TGTGCCAGTAGAGGGACTAGCGGGAGGATATCTGGCGAGCAGTACTTC. It is translated as CASRGTSGRISGEQYF.